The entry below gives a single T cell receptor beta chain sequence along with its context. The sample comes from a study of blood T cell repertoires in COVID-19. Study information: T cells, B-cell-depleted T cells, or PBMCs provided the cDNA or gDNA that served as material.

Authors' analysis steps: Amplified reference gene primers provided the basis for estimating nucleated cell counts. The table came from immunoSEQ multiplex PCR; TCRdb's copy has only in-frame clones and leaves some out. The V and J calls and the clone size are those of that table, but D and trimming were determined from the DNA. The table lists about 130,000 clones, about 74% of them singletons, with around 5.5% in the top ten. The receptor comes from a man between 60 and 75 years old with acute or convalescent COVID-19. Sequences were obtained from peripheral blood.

This CDR3 reads CASSVWTSGIYEQYF. CDR3 bases: TGTGCCAGCAGCGTCTGGACTAGCGGGATCTACGAGCAGTACTTC. The genes are TRBV5-8 and TRBJ2-7, with 12 bases aligning to TRBD2. Germline loops: CDR1 SGHTS, CDR2 YDEGEE. CDR3 length: 15 residues. J gave up 3 bases and V 4 bases, and 5 bases lay outside the gene matches.